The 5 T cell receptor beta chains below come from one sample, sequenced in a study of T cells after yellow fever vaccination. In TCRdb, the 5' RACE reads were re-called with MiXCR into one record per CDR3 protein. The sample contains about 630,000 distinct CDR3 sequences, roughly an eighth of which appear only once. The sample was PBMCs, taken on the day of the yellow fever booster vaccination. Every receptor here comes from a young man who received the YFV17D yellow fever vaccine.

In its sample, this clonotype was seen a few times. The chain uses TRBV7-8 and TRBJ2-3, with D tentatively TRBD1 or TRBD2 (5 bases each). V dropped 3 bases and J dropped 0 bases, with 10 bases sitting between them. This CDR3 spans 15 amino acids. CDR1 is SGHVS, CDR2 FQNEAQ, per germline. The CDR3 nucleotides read TGTGCCAGCAGCTTCGGGACCTACAGCACAGATACGCAGTATTTT. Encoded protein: CASSFGTYSTDTQYF.

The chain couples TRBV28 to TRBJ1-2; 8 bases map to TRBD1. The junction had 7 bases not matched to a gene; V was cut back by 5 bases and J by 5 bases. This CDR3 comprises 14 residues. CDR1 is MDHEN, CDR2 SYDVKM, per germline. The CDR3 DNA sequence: TGTGCCAGCAGTAACCCGGGACAGGTGTATGGCTACACCTTC. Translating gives CASSNPGQVYGYTF.

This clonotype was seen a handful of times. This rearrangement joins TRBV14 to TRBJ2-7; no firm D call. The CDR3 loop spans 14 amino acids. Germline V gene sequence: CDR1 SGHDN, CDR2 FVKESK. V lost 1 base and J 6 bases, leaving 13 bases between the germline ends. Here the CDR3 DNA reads TGTGCCAGCAGCCAAGGGCTAAAGGCTGGCGAGCAGTACTTC. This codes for CASSQGLKAGEQYF.

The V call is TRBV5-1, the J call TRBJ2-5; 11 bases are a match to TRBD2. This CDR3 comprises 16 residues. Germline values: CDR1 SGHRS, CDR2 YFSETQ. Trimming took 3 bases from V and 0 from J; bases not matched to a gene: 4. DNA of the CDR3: TGCGCCAGCAGCTACGGGACTAGCGGATACCAAGAGACCCAGTACTTC. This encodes CASSYGTSGYQETQYF.

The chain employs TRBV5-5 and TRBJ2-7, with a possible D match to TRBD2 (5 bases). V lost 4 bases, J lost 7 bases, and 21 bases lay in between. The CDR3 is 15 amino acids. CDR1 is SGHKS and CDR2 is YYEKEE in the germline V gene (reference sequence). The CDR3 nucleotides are TGTGCCAGCAGCCTCAGGCTAGCCTACCCCTTAGAGCAGTACTTC. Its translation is CASSLRLAYPLEQYF.